This T cell receptor beta chain was sequenced during a study of cytomegalovirus exposure and HLA in healthy donors. About this clone: The antigen is not known.

Germline-derived CDR1 and CDR2 are SGHTA and FQGNSA. Trimming took off 3 bases at V and 5 bases at J, with 11 bases between the two ends. CDR3 size: 14 residues. All the people who gave samples were healthy bone marrow donors. It was with 60 Vbeta and 13 Jbeta primers that the PCR ran. Measured with immunoSEQ multiplex PCR; TCRdb has only the in-frame clones, and not every one. The table shows around 140,000 clones, with about four fifths occurring only once. Broader study findings: Sequencing likely generated an artifact that appeared as a cluster of highly shared sequence variants. Data from an earlier analysis indicated that most TCR beta V segments were productive either about 87% or about 30% of the time.

The chain has TRBV7-2 and TRBJ1-5; D perhaps matches TRBD1 (6 bases). The sequencing sample was made of PBMCs. The TCR sequence derives from a woman between 18 and 29 years old in good health and CMV-seropositive. The CDR3 DNA reads as TGTGCCAGCAGCTTCCGGGACAAGCATCAGCCCCAGCATTTT. Translating it yields CASSFRDKHQPQHF.